This T cell receptor (beta chain) derives from a study of spatial heterogeneity in lung cancer. Across the whole study: As counted in raw reads, each unique TCR and UMI combination appeared more than ten times on average.

The sample's time point: blood at routine non-recurrence follow-up after resection. Without sorting, whole RNA was sequenced from tumor, nontumor lung or frozen PBMC. The ends were cut back, 6 bases at V and 0 bases at J, with 2 bases in the middle. The CDR3 is made up of 11 amino acids. Germline assignment: CDR1 MDHEN and CDR2 SYDVKM. Single TCR cDNA molecules each had their own unique molecular identifier. TCRdb called the 5' RACE reads again in MiXCR, with one record for every CDR3 protein. The sample has roughly 9,900 distinct CDR3 sequences, around 23% seen once. This sample comprised PBMCs, obtained at follow-up. This receptor was taken from a female donor with early-stage non-small cell lung cancer. The chain combines TRBV28 with TRBJ1-1, with unresolved D. The DNA of the CDR3 is TGTGCCAGCAGCGTGAACACTGAAGCTTTCTTT. As protein: CASSVNTEAFF.